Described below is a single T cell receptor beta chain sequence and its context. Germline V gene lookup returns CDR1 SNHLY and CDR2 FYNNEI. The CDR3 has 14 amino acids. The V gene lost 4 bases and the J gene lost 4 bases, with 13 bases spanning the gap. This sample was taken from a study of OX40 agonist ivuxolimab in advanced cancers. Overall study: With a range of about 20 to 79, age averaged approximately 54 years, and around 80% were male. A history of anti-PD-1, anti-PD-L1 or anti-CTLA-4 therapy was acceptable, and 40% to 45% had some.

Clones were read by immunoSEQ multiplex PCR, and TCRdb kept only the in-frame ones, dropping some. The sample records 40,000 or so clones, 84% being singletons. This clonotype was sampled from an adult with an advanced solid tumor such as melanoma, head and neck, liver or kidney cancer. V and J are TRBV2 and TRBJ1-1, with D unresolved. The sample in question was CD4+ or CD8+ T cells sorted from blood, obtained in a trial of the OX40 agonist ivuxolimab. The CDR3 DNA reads TGTGCCAGCAGTGCGGTGGTCGGTATCACTGAAGCTTTCTTT. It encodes CASSAVVGITEAFF.